A selection of T cell receptor beta chains follows, all from one sample in a study of blood T cell repertoires in COVID-19. This table comes from immunoSEQ multiplex PCR, and its TCRdb copy is limited to in-frame clones, with some not included. The profile shows about 180,000 clones, 75% to 85% of them singletons. Sequencing input: peripheral blood. These TCRs come from a human donor in a cohort sampled during active COVID-19. CDR3s include the opening cysteine and the closing phenylalanine or tryptophan. Fields, in order: J gene, V gene, D gene, clone size, CDR3 protein, CDR3 DNA. D genes are given only for firm matches. The size field is filled for only some rows; it gives once, few, many or a size class.

TRBJ2-1 | TRBV11-2 | - | - | CASSLEGRRLGEQFF | TGTGCCAGCAGCTTAGAAGGCAGACGGTTGGGCGAGCAGTTCTTC
TRBJ1-2 | TRBV28 | TRBD1 | - | CASTIHRGRDGYTF | TGTGCCAGCACCATTCACAGGGGGCGGGATGGCTACACCTTC
TRBJ2-5 | TRBV6-2/TRBV6-3 | - | - | CASSYGGDGYQETQYF | TGTGCCAGCAGTTATGGCGGGGACGGGTACCAAGAGACCCAGTACTTC
TRBJ2-1 | TRBV10-1 | TRBD1 | once | CASSSGTVYNEQFF | TGCGCCAGCTCTTCGGGGACAGTCTACAATGAGCAGTTCTTC
TRBJ1-2 | TRBV5-1 | - | - | CASSLTAGSKGYTF | TGCGCCAGCAGCTTGACCGCAGGCTCCAAGGGCTACACCTTC
TRBJ1-6 | TRBV20-1 | TRBD1 | - | CSASPDREDSPLHF | TGCAGTGCTAGTCCCGACAGGGAGGATTCACCCCTCCACTTT
TRBJ2-7 | TRBV25-1 | TRBD2 | - | CASSSPGTSGSRNEQYF | TGTGCCAGCAGTTCCCCCGGGACTAGCGGGAGTAGGAACGAGCAGTACTTC
TRBJ2-3 | TRBV5-6 | TRBD2 | - | CASSLLGTSGRSDTQYF | TGTGCCAGCAGCTTGCTCGGGACTAGCGGGAGATCAGATACGCAGTATTTT
TRBJ2-7 | TRBV7-2 | TRBD2 | few | CASSPSGSQYEQYF | TGTGCCAGCAGCCCTAGCGGGAGTCAATACGAGCAGTACTTC
TRBJ2-3 | TRBV13 | TRBD2 | - | CASSSTSLTDTQYF | TGTGCCAGCAGCTCGACTAGCCTCACAGATACGCAGTATTTT
TRBJ1-5 | TRBV10-2 | TRBD1 | few | CASSGARGLRQPQHF | TGCGCCAGCAGTGGGGCCAGGGGGCTGAGGCAGCCCCAGCATTTT
TRBJ2-1 | TRBV6-2/TRBV6-3 | TRBD2 | - | CASSYSSGGEVEQFF | TGTGCCAGCAGTTACTCAAGCGGGGGGGAGGTTGAGCAGTTCTTC
TRBJ2-7 | TRBV27 | TRBD2 | - | CASGPLGGDYEQYF | TGTGCCAGCGGGCCTCTTGGGGGGGACTACGAGCAGTACTTC
TRBJ2-7 | TRBV7-8 | TRBD2 | - | CASSLPGGSRYEQYF | TGTGCCAGCAGCTTGCCGGGAGGGAGTAGGTACGAGCAGTACTTC
TRBJ1-2 | TRBV27 | TRBD1 | - | CASRRDRAFGGYTF | TGTGCCAGCAGAAGGGACAGGGCTTTTGGAGGCTACACCTTC
TRBJ2-5 | TRBV5-1 | TRBD1 | - | CASSLRQGIETQYF | TGCGCCAGCAGCTTACGACAGGGTATAGAGACCCAGTACTTC
TRBJ1-2 | TRBV11-2 | TRBD1 | once | CASSSPGQGFYGYTF | TGTGCCAGCAGCTCACCGGGACAGGGATTCTATGGCTACACCTTC
TRBJ2-7 | TRBV4-2 | - | few | CASSQDRAGAYSYEQYF | TGTGCCAGCAGCCAAGATCGGGCAGGGGCCTACTCCTACGAGCAGTACTTC
TRBJ1-4 | TRBV3-1/TRBV3-2 | - | - | CASSSGTDEKLFF | TGTGCCAGCAGCTCGGGGACTGATGAAAAACTGTTTTTT
TRBJ2-7 | TRBV9 | TRBD1 | - | CASSVGDRAYEQYF | TGTGCCAGCAGCGTAGGGGACAGGGCCTACGAGCAGTACTTC
TRBJ2-7 | TRBV5-5 | - | - | CASRARAGLSYEQYF | TGTGCCAGCAGAGCCCGCGCGGGGCTCTCCTACGAGCAGTACTTC
TRBJ2-7 | TRBV19 | - | - | CASSISGNYEQYF | TGTGCCAGTAGTATTTCAGGGAACTACGAGCAGTACTTC